The 27 T cell receptor beta chains given below trace back to one sample, sequenced in a study of long-term antiretroviral therapy in people with HIV. immunoSEQ v3.0 was run at survey level. Here immunoSEQ multiplex PCR was the method, and the copy in TCRdb shows in-frame clones only, minus some. This table holds roughly 17,000 clones, 75% to 85% found once. The specimen was unsorted PBMCs, collected 0.3 years before starting antiretroviral therapy. These TCRs come from a man aged 50-59 years with HIV.

This sequence joins TRBV10-2 and TRBJ1-2; D remains ambiguous. The CDR3 totals 13 residues. Trimming removed 3 bases at V and 6 bases at J, with 11 bases between. The germline CDR1 and CDR2 sequences are WSHSY and SAAADI. DNA for the CDR3: TGCGCCAGCAGTGACGTAAAGGTGAATGGCTACACCTTC. Encoded protein: CASSDVKVNGYTF.

The rearrangement uses TRBV19 and TRBJ1-1, with 11 bases that match TRBD1. CDR1 is LNHDA, CDR2 SQIVND, per germline (reference sequence). J gave up 4 bases and V 3 bases, and 10 bases lay outside the gene matches. This CDR3 is 17 amino acids long. The CDR3 DNA sequence: TGTGCCAGTAGTATTCTCCCGGGACAGGGGGATGGCACTGAAGCTTTCTTT. This sequence encodes CASSILPGQGDGTEAFF.

This clone was counted a single time. CDR3 bases: TGTGCCAGTAGCACCGGAGGGGGCTTCGTACGGATCTATGGCTACACCTTC. Its translation is CASSTGGGFVRIYGYTF. The chain joins TRBV19 to TRBJ1-2; TRBD1 aligns across 7 bases. This CDR3 spans 17 amino acids. V lost 6 bases, J lost 4 bases, and 17 bases stayed unmatched. Germline V CDR1 and CDR2: LNHDA, SQIVND (reference sequence).

V and J are TRBV10-1 and TRBJ1-5; tentatively, D is TRBD1 (6 bases). Looked up from germline, CDR1 is WNHNN and CDR2 is SYGVQD (reference sequence). V was cut by 4 bases and J by 1 base, with 8 bases left in between. This CDR3 contains 14 residues. The CDR3 here is CASSAGDSNQPQHF. The CDR3 region has the DNA TGCGCCAGCAGTGCAGGGGACAGCAATCAGCCCCAGCATTTT.

This sequence joins TRBV5-1 and TRBJ2-7; D is unclear. In germline, CDR1 is SGHRS, CDR2 YFSETQ. The length of the CDR3 is 11 residues. The ends were cut back, 5 bases at V and 5 bases at J, with 8 bases in the middle. CDR3 sequence: CASSLSHEQYF. CDR3 DNA: TGCGCCAGCAGTCTTTCCCACGAGCAGTACTTC.

V gene TRBV5-1 combines with J gene TRBJ2-1; 11 bases fit TRBD2. This CDR3 spans 16 amino acids. In germline, CDR1 is SGHRS, CDR2 YFSETQ. After removal of 0 bases from V and 8 bases from J, the junction contained 7 bases not matched to a gene. The CDR3 nucleotides read TGCGCCAGCAGCTTGGGGGGTAGCGGGAGGGCGGATGAGCAGTTCTTC. This encodes CASSLGGSGRADEQFF.

The V gene is TRBV11-2, the J gene TRBJ1-1; D gene uncertain. Deletions cut 2 bases from V and 2 bases from J, with 9 bases between. The CDR3 contains 14 residues. Germline CDR1 is SGHAT and CDR2 is FQNNGV. CDR3 in amino acids: CASSLRVGNTEAFF. The CDR3 bases are TGTGCCAGCAGCTTACGGGTGGGAAACACTGAAGCTTTCTTT. Full variable domain (missing parts from reference TRBV11-2 and TRBJ1-1): EAGVAQSPRYKIIEKRQSVAFWCNPISGHATLYWYQQILGQGPKLLIQFQNNGVVDDSQLPKDRFSAERLKGVDSTLKIQPAKLEDSAVYLCASSLRVGNTEAFFGQGTRLTVV.

The genes are TRBV10-3 and TRBJ1-3, with D maybe TRBD1 (5 bases). CDR3 size: 18 residues. V lost 0 bases and J lost 1, with 16 bases in between. Germline-derived CDR1 and CDR2 are ENHRY and SYGVKD. The CDR3 protein is CAISESKGFRRSGNTIYF. The CDR3 DNA is TGTGCCATCAGTGAGTCGAAGGGGTTTAGGAGGTCTGGAAACACCATATATTTT.

V and J are TRBV28 and TRBJ1-1, with TRBD1 matching 9 bases. J lost 6 bases, V lost 6 bases, and 11 bases had no gene match. The CDR3 is made up of 15 amino acids. CDR1 MDHEN and CDR2 SYDVKM come from the germline V gene. Written as DNA, the CDR3 is TGTGCCAGCAGACCTCCCGGGACAGGGAGTGCTGAAGCTTTCTTT. Residues: CASRPPGTGSAEAFF.

V and J are TRBV6-1 and TRBJ2-6; 7 positions agree with TRBD1. The CDR3 covers 15 residues. CDR1 is MNHNS, CDR2 SASEGT, per germline. The J segment lost 2 bases and the V segment lost 8 bases, leaving 6 bases of the junction unmatched. CDR3 DNA sequence: TGTGCCAGCGCTTTAGGGGGCACTGGGGCCAACGTCCTGACTTTC. Translated: CASALGGTGANVLTF.

This chain links TRBV9 with TRBJ2-1; D possibly uses TRBD1 or TRBD2 (6 bases each). V was trimmed by 3 bases and J by 7 bases, leaving 17 bases between them. Germline CDR1 SGDLS, CDR2 YYNGEE. The CDR3 length is 15 residues. CDR3: CASSAQPGALNEQFF. The CDR3 DNA reads as TGTGCCAGCAGCGCTCAACCGGGGGCGTTAAATGAGCAGTTCTTC.

A single count supports this clone. The chain joins TRBV18 to TRBJ2-7; D tentatively reads TRBD1 or TRBD2 (5 bases each). Per the germline V gene, CDR1 is KGHSH and CDR2 is LQKENI. The CDR3 sequence is 17 residues long. The germline V and J ends were trimmed by 2 bases and 4 bases, with 21 bases remaining between them. The CDR3 nucleotides read TGTGCCAGCTCACCATCCATCCCCGGGGCGTATGGGTACGAGCAGTACTTC. Amino acids: CASSPSIPGAYGYEQYF. Full variable domain (rest looked up from reference TRBV18 and TRBJ2-7): NAGVMQNPRHLVRRRGQEARLRCSPMKGHSHVYWYRQLPEEGLKFMVYLQKENIIDESGMPKERFSAEFPKEGPSILRIQQVVRGDSAAYFCASSPSIPGAYGYEQYFGPGTRLTVT.

CDR3 bases: TGTGCCAGCAGCCCCTCCTTGTTGAACATTCAGTACTTC. Translated, it gives CASSPSLLNIQYF. The chain uses TRBV11-3 and TRBJ2-4; D uncertain. The CDR3 totals 13 residues. Germline CDR1 and CDR2: SGHNT and YENEEA. V was cut by 5 bases and J by 7 bases, with 12 bases left in between.

This clone was observed once. The CDR3 loop reads CAWSGSLAGGPSGEQFF. DNA for the CDR3: TGTGCCTGGAGTGGGTCTTTAGCGGGAGGGCCGTCGGGTGAGCAGTTCTTC. The rearrangement joins TRBV30 to TRBJ2-1, with TRBD2 matching over 11 bases. V was clipped by 1 base and J by 9 bases; unmatched bases: 14. CDR3 length: 17 residues. Germline CDR1 and CDR2: GTSNPN and SVGIG (reference sequence).

The chain joins TRBV19 to TRBJ1-2; D call uncertain. Trimming took off 3 bases at V and 7 bases at J, with 15 bases between the two ends. Per the germline V gene, CDR1 is LNHDA and CDR2 is SQIVND (reference sequence). This CDR3 has 14 amino acids. The CDR3 DNA is TGTGCCAGTAGTATGACGGAAAATCTGCGTGGCTACACCTTC. Translated, it gives CASSMTENLRGYTF.

This rearrangement joins TRBV6-7 to TRBJ1-2; D not resolved. TRBV6-7 is sorted into the ORF group, with uncertain function. Trimming left V 0 bases short and J 4 bases short, with 12 bases between. This CDR3 spans 15 amino acids. The CDR3 DNA is TGTGCCAGCAGTTACTCGAGAATAGGTTTCTATGGCTACACCTTC. Protein sequence: CASSYSRIGFYGYTF.

The chain recombines TRBV7-9 with TRBJ2-4, with a tentative D call TRBD1 (8 bases). Per the germline V gene, CDR1 is SEHNR and CDR2 is FQNEAQ (reference sequence). The CDR3 sequence is 19 residues long. The ends were cut back, 2 bases at V and 3 bases at J, with 23 bases in the middle. The CDR3 DNA sequence: TGTGCCAGCAGCTTAACGAAAGGAAACAGGGGGGGACTCAAAAACATTCAGTACTTC. It is translated as CASSLTKGNRGGLKNIQYF.

The V call is TRBV9, the J call TRBJ2-1; the match to TRBD1 covers 10 bases. The CDR3 is 15 residues long. Germline values: CDR1 SGDLS, CDR2 YYNGEE. The ends lost 3 bases at V and 4 bases at J; junction bases unmatched: 4. The CDR3 spells CASSGGTGVYNEQFF. The CDR3 DNA reads TGTGCCAGCAGCGGAGGGACAGGGGTATACAATGAGCAGTTCTTC.

The chain carries TRBV11-1 and TRBJ2-5; 11 nucleotides match TRBD2. Germline V gene sequence: CDR1 SGHAT, CDR2 FQDESV (reference sequence). The CDR3 covers 16 residues. Unmatched junction bases numbered 6, after V lost 4 bases and J lost 2 bases. The CDR3 DNA follows: TGTGCCAGCAGCTCGAGACTAGCGGGATTTCAAGAGACCCAGTACTTC. Translating gives CASSSRLAGFQETQYF.

This clone was seen just once. The V call is TRBV7-2, the J call TRBJ2-2; TRBD2 matches 13 bases. The CDR3 is made up of 16 amino acids. Germline V lookup: CDR1 SGHTA, CDR2 FQGNSA. The ends lost 5 bases at V and 7 bases at J; junction bases unmatched: 7. The CDR3 DNA is TGTGCCAGCAGCCAAACTAGCGGGAGGGCCTACGGGGAGCTGTTTTTT. As protein: CASSQTSGRAYGELFF. The full variable domain, completed using reference TRBV7-2 and TRBJ2-2, is GAGVSQSPSNKVTEKGKDVELRCDPISGHTALYWYRQSLGQGLEFLIYFQGNSAPDKSGLPSDRFSAERTGGSVSTLTIQRTQQEDSAVYLCASSQTSGRAYGELFFGEGSRLTVL.

The chain recombines TRBV18 with TRBJ2-3; 8 bases are shared with TRBD2. Looked up from germline, CDR1 is KGHSH and CDR2 is LQKENI. The CDR3 is 16 residues long. Unmatched junction bases numbered 5, after V lost 2 bases and J lost 1 base. The CDR3 DNA reads TGTGCCAGCTCACCAATAGCGGGAAGAGGCACAGATACGCAGTATTTT. The encoded protein is CASSPIAGRGTDTQYF.

V and J are TRBV11-2 and TRBJ2-7, with D possibly being TRBD1 (6 bases). Germline V gene lookup returns CDR1 SGHAT and CDR2 FQNNGV. V lost 6 bases and J lost 4, with 16 bases in between. The CDR3 has 14 amino acids. The CDR3 coding sequence is TGTGCCAGCAGATTAACAGGGATTAGATACGAGCAGTACTTC. This translates into CASRLTGIRYEQYF.

The J gene is TRBJ1-4, the V gene TRBV4-3; D gene uncertain. CDR1 is LGHNA and CDR2 is YSLEER in the germline V gene. CDR3 length: 16 amino acids. Trimming shortened V by 0 bases and J by 0 bases, and 8 bases separated the two germline ends. The DNA for the CDR3 is TGCGCCAGCAGCCAAGAAACAGTTGCAACTAATGAAAAACTGTTTTTT. It is translated as CASSQETVATNEKLFF.

This clone was seen just once. The chain uses TRBV5-1 and TRBJ2-3; 9 nucleotides agree with TRBD1. The CDR3 runs to 17 residues. The V and J ends lost 3 bases and 4 bases, in that order; junction bases with no gene match: 12. Germline V gene data show CDR1 as SGHRS and CDR2 as YFSETQ. The CDR3 protein is CASSSSQDRGAPDTQYF. Here the CDR3 DNA reads TGCGCCAGCAGCTCTTCCCAAGACAGGGGGGCCCCAGATACGCAGTATTTT.

The CDR3 region has the DNA TGTGCCAGCAACGTCCCTAGGGGACACCGAATAAACACTGAAGCTTTCTTT. Its translation: CASNVPRGHRINTEAFF. The rearrangement uses TRBV28 and TRBJ1-1; D is perhaps TRBD1 (6 bases). The CDR3 covers 17 residues. Deletions cut 7 bases from V and 2 bases from J, with 23 bases between. CDR1 and CDR2 from the germline V gene are MDHEN and SYDVKM. Full variable domain (missing parts from reference TRBV28 and TRBJ1-1): DVKVTQSSRYLVKRTGEKVFLECVQDMDHENMFWYRQDPGLGLRLIYFSYDVKMKEKGDIPEGYSVSREKKERFSLILESASTNQTSMYLCASNVPRGHRINTEAFFGQGTRLTVV.

The chain joins TRBV28 to TRBJ1-4, with D uncertain. Germline V gives CDR1 MDHEN, CDR2 SYDVKM. This CDR3 has 16 amino acids. V lost 4 bases and J lost 0, with 12 bases in between. CDR3 residues: CASSSPPLATNEKLFF. The CDR3 DNA sequence: TGTGCCAGCAGTTCCCCTCCCTTAGCAACTAATGAAAAACTGTTTTTT.

This clone was picked up a small number of times. The genes are TRBV10-3 and TRBJ1-6, with 7 bases aligning to TRBD1. CDR1 is ENHRY and CDR2 is SYGVKD in the germline V gene. V lost 3 bases and J lost 10; bases outside the gene matches: 6. The CDR3 consists of 14 residues. The CDR3 nucleotides are TGTGCCATCAGTGACGCTTCCAGGGGGTCACCCCTCCACTTT. Protein: CAISDASRGSPLHF.